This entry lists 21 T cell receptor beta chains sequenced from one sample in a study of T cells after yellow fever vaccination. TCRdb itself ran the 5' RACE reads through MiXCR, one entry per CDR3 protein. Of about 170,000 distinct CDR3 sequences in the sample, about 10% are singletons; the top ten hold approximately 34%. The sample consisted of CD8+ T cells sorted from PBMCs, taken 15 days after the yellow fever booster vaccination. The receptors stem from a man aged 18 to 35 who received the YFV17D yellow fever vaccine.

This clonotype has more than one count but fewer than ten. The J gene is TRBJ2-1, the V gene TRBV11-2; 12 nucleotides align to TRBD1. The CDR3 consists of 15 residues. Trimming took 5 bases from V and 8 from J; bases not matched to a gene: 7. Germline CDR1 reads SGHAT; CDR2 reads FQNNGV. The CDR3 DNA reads TGTGCCAGCAGCCAAGAGGGACAGGGGGCTGATGAGCAGTTCTTC. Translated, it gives CASSQEGQGADEQFF.

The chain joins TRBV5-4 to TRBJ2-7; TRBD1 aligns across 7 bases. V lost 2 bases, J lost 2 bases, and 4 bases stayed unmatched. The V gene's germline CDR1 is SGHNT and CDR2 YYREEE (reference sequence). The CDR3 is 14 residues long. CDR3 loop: CASSLKQGTYEQYF. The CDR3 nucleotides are TGTGCCAGCAGCTTAAAACAGGGGACCTACGAGCAGTACTTC. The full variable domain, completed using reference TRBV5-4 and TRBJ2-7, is ETGVTQSPTHLIKTRGQQVTLRCSSQSGHNTVSWYQQALGQGPQFIFQYYREEENGRGNFPPRFSGLQFPNYSSELNVNALELDDSALYLCASSLKQGTYEQYFGPGTRLTVT.

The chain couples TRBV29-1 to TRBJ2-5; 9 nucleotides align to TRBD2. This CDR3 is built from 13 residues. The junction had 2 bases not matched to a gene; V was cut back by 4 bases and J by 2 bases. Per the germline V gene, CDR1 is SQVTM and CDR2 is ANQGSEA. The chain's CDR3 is CSVGGLAQETQYF. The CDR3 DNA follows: TGCAGCGTTGGGGGACTAGCTCAAGAGACCCAGTACTTC. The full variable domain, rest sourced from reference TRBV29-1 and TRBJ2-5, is SAVISQKPSRDICQRGTSLTIQCQVDSQVTMMFWYRQQPGQSLTLIATANQGSEATYESGFVIDKFPISRPNLTFSTLTVSNMSPEDSSIYLCSVGGLAQETQYFGPGTRLLVL.

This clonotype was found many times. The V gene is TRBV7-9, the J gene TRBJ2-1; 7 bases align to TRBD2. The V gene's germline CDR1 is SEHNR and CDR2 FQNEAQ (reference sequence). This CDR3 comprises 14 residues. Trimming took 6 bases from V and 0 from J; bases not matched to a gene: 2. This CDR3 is CASRGEGSYNEQFF. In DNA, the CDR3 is TGTGCCAGCAGGGGGGAGGGCTCCTACAATGAGCAGTTCTTC. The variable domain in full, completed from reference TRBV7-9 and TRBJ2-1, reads DTGVSQNPRHKITKRGQNVTFRCDPISEHNRLYWYRQTLGQGPEFLTYFQNEAQLEKSRLLSDRFSAERPKGSFSTLEIQRTEQGDSAMYLCASRGEGSYNEQFFGPGTRLTVL.

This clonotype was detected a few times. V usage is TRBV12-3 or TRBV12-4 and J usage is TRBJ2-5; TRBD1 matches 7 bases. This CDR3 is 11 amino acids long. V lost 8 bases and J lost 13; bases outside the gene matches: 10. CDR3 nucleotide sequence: TGTGCCAGCGGAACAGGGGCCTCTACGTACTTC. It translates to CASGTGASTYF.

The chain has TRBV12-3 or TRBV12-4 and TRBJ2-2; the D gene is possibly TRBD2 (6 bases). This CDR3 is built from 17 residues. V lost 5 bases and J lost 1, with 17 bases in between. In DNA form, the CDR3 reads TGTGCCAGCAGTGTAACCGTCCGGGGGAAGAACACCGGGGAGCTGTTTTTT. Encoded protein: CASSVTVRGKNTGELFF.

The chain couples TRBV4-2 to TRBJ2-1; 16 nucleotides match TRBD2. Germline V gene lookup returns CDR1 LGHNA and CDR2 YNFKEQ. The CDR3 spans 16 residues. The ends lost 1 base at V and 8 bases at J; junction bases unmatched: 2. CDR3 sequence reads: CASSQVGTSGGDEQFF. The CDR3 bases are TGTGCCAGCAGCCAAGTTGGGACTAGCGGGGGGGATGAGCAGTTCTTC.

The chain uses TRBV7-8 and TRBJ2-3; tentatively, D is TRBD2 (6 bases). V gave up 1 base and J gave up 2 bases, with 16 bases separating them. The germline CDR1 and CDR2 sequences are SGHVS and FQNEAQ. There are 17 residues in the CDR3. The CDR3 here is CASSLGGGILYTDTQYF. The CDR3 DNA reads TGTGCCAGCAGCTTAGGTGGGGGGATATTATACACAGATACGCAGTATTTT.

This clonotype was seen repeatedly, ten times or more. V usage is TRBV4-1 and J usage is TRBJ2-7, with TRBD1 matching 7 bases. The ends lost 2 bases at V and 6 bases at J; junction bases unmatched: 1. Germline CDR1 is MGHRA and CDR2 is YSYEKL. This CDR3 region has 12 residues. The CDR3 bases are TGCGCCAGCAGCCAACCAGGGGGCGAGCAGTACGTC. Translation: CASSQPGGEQYV.

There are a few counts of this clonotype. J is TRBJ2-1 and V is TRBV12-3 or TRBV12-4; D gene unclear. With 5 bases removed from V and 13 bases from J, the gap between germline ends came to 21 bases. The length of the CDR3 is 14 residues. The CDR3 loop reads CASSGMGRDSTQFF. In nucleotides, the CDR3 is TGTGCCAGCAGTGGAATGGGCAGAGACTCTACACAGTTCTTC.

CDR3 loop: CASSMRTMGNQPQHF. CDR3 in DNA: TGTGCCAGCAGCATGCGGACAATGGGGAATCAGCCCCAGCATTTT. The gene calls are TRBV5-6 and TRBJ1-5; D might be TRBD1 (5 bases). The CDR3 covers 15 residues. Germline assignment: CDR1 SGHDT and CDR2 YYEEEE. The germline V and J ends were trimmed by 4 bases and 4 bases, with 15 bases remaining between them.

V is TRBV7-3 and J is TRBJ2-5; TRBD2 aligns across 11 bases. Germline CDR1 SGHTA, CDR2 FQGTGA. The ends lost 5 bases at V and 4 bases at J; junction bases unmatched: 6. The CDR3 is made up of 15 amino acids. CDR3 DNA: TGTGCCAGCAGCATTAGCGGGGGGGCAGGAGAGACCCAGTACTTC. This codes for CASSISGGAGETQYF.

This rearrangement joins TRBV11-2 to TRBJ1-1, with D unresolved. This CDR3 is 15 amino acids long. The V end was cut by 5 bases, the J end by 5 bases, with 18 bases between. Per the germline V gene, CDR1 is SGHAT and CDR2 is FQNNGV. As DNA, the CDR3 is TGTGCCAGCAGCCCACCGTCTAGTGGGGAGACTGAAGCTTTCTTT. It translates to CASSPPSSGETEAFF.

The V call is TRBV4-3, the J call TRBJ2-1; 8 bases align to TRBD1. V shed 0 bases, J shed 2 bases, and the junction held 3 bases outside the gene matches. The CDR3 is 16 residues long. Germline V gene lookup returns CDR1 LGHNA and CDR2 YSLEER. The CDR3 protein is CASSQDGGQAYNEQFF. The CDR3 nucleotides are TGCGCCAGCAGCCAAGATGGGGGACAGGCCTACAATGAGCAGTTCTTC.

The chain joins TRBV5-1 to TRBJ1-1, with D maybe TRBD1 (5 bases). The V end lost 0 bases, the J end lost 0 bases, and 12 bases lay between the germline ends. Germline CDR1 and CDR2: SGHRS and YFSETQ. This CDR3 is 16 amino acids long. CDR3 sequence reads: CASSLAGRGMNTEAFF. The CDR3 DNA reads TGCGCCAGCAGCTTGGCGGGGCGAGGGATGAACACTGAAGCTTTCTTT. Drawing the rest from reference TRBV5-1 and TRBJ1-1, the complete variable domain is KAGVTQTPRYLIKTRGQQVTLSCSPISGHRSVSWYQQTPGQGLQFLFEYFSETQRNKGNFPGRFSGRQFSNSRSEMNVSTLELGDSALYLCASSLAGRGMNTEAFFGQGTRLTVV.

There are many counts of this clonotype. The DNA for the CDR3 is TGTGCCAGCAGCCAAGATCAAGGACAGCCCTATGGCTACACCTTC. It encodes CASSQDQGQPYGYTF. J is TRBJ1-2 and V is TRBV4-2; a weak D match, TRBD1 (6 bases). This CDR3 has 15 amino acids. V was clipped by 0 bases and J by 4 bases, with 12 bases between them. Germline V gives CDR1 LGHNA, CDR2 YNFKEQ.

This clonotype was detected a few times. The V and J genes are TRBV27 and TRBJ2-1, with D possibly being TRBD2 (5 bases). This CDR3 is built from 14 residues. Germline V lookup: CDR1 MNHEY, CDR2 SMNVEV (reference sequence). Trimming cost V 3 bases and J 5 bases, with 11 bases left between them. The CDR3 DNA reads TGTGCCAGCAGTTTGGGAGAAATTAACAATGAGCAGTTCTTC. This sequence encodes CASSLGEINNEQFF.

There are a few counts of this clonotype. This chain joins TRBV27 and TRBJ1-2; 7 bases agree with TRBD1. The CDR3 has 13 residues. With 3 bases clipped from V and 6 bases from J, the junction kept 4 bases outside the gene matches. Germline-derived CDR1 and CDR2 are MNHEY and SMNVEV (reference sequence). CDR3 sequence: CASSLLGTDGYTF. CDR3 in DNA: TGTGCCAGCAGTTTGTTGGGGACAGATGGCTACACCTTC.

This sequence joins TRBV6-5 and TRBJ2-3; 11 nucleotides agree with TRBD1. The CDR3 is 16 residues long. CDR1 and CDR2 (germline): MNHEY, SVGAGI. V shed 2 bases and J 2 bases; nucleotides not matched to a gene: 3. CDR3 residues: CASSYGGQGDTDTQYF. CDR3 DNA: TGTGCCAGCAGTTACGGGGGACAGGGGGACACAGATACGCAGTATTTT.

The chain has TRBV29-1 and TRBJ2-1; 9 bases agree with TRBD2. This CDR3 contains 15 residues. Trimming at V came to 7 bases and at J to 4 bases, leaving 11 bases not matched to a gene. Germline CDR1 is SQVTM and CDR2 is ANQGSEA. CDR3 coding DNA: TGCAGCGCCCCCGGAGGGCTAGCGGGATACAATGAGCAGTTCTTC. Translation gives CSAPGGLAGYNEQFF.

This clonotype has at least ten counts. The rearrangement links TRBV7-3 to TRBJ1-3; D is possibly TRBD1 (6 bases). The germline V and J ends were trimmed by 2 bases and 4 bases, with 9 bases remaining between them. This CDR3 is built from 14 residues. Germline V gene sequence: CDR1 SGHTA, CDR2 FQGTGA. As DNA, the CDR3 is TGTGCCAGCAGCTTAGGGGGCTCAGGAAACACCATATATTTT. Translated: CASSLGGSGNTIYF.